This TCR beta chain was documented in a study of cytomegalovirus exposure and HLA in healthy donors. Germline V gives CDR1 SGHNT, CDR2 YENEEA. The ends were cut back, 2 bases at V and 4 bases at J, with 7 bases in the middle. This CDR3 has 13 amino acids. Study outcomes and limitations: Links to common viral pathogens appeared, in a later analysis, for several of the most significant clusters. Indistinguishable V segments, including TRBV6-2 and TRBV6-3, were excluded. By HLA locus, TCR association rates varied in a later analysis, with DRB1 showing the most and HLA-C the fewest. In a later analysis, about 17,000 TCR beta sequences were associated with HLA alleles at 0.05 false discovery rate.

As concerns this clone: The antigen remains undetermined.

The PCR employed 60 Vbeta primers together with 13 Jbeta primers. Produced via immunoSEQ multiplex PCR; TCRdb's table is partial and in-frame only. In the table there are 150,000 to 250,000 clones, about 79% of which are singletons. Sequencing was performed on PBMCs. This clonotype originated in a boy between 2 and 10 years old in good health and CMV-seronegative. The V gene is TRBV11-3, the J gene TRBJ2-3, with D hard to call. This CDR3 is CASSLREADTQYF. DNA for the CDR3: TGTGCCAGCAGCTTACGTGAGGCAGATACGCAGTATTTT. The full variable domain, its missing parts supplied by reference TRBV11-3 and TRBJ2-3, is EAGVVQSPRYKIIEKKQPVAFWCNPISGHNTLYWYLQNLGQGPELLIRYENEEAVDDSQLPKDRFSAERLKGVDSTLKIQPAELGDSAVYLCASSLREADTQYFGPGTRLTVL.